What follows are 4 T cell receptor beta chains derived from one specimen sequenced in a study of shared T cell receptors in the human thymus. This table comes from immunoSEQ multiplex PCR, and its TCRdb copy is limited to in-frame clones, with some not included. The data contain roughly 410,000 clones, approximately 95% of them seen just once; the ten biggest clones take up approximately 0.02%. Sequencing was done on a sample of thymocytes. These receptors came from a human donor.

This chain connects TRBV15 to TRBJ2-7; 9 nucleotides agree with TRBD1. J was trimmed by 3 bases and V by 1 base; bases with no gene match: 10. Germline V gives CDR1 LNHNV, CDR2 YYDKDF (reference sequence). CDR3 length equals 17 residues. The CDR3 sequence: CATSRGVGTGLIYEQYF. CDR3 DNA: TGTGCCACCAGCAGAGGTGTCGGGACAGGGTTGATCTACGAGCAGTACTTC. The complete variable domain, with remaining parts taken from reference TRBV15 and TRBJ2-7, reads DAMVIQNPRYQVTQFGKPVTLSCSQTLNHNVMYWYQQKSSQAPKLLFHYYDKDFNNEADTPDNFQSRRPNTSFCFLDIRSPGLGDTAMYLCATSRGVGTGLIYEQYFGPGTRLTVT.

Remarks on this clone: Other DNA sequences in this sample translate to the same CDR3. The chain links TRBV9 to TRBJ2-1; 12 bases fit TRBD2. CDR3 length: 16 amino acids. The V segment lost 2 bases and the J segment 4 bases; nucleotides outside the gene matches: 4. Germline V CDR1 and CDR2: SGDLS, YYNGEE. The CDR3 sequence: CASSVGLAGGYNEQFF. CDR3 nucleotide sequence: TGTGCCAGCAGCGTCGGCCTAGCGGGAGGGTACAATGAGCAGTTCTTC.

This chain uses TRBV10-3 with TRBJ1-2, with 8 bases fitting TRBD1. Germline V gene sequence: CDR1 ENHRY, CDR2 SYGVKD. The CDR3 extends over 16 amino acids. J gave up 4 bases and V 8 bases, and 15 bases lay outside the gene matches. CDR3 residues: CAILSDTGTGSYGYTF. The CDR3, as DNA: TGTGCCATCTTATCTGATACCGGGACAGGCAGCTATGGCTACACCTTC.

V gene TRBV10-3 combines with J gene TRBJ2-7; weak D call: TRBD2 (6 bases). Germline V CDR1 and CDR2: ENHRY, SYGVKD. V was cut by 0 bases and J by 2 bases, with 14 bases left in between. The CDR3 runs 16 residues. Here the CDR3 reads CAISESGRESAYEQYF. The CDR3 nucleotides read TGTGCCATCAGTGAGTCTGGACGGGAGAGCGCCTACGAGCAGTACTTC.